These 27 T cell receptor beta chains were all obtained from the same sample, sequenced in a study of blood T cells in healthy people across ages. Combining a sample-barcoded 5' primer with a J-beta primer mix, a second PCR ran for about 6 to 11 cycles. One entry per CDR3 protein, called by TCRdb with MiXCR from the 5' RACE reads. The sample yields about 640,000 distinct CDR3 sequences, approximately 59% seen once. The sequenced sample was blood. The source of these receptors is a man between 60 and 75 years old in good health.

This clonotype was detected only a few times. The chain recombines TRBV20-1 with TRBJ1-2, with D maybe TRBD1 (5 bases). Germline assignment: CDR1 DFQATT and CDR2 SNEGSKA (reference sequence). This CDR3 is built from 13 residues. Trimming removed 6 bases from V and 5 bases from J, with 16 bases in between. The CDR3 nucleotides read TGCAGTGCCCCCGGAGGGACGGGATATGGCTACACCTTC. Residues: CSAPGGTGYGYTF.

The chain uses TRBV9 and TRBJ2-5, with 7 nucleotides matching TRBD1. J gave up 6 bases and V 4 bases, and 3 bases lay outside the gene matches. Germline CDR1 is SGDLS and CDR2 is YYNGEE. CDR3 length: 12 amino acids. The CDR3 bases are TGTGCCAGCAGCAGACAGGGCCAGACCCAGTACTTC. Translating it yields CASSRQGQTQYF.

The rearrangement joins TRBV12-3 or TRBV12-4 to TRBJ2-2; D is possibly TRBD1 (6 bases). V was shortened by 5 bases and J by 6 bases, with 10 bases between the two germline ends. The CDR3 runs to 13 residues. The DNA of the CDR3 is TGTGCCAGCAGTGCACAGGGCCCCGGGGAGCTGTTTTTT. It translates to CASSAQGPGELFF.

This chain links TRBV29-1 with TRBJ1-1, with no clear D. Germline CDR1 and CDR2: SQVTM and ANQGSEA. V was shortened by 1 base and J by 3 bases, with 9 bases between the two germline ends. The CDR3 has 13 amino acids. Here the CDR3 DNA reads TGCAGCGTTGAAGGGCCTCGGCACACTGAAGCTTTCTTT. Translated: CSVEGPRHTEAFF.

The CDR3 nucleotides read TGTGCCAGCAGTCCGCCGGGTTCAGGACCCTACGAGCAGTACTTC. It codes for CASSPPGSGPYEQYF. The chain recombines TRBV28 with TRBJ2-7, with no clear D. CDR1 is MDHEN, CDR2 SYDVKM, per germline. V was cut by 5 bases and J by 2 bases, with 16 bases left in between. The CDR3 sequence is 15 residues long.

This clonotype was found a few times. J is TRBJ2-7 and V is TRBV20-1, with 10 bases identical to TRBD2. This CDR3 region has 17 residues. The V segment lost 8 bases and the J segment 0 bases; nucleotides outside the gene matches: 16. CDR1 and CDR2 (germline): DFQATT, SNEGSKA (reference sequence). DNA of the CDR3: TGCAGTAACTCTCGGCTAGCGGGGGCCGGGAGCTCCTACGAGCAGTACTTC. Its protein product is CSNSRLAGAGSSYEQYF.

This chain uses TRBV12-3 or TRBV12-4 with TRBJ2-5, with D possibly being TRBD1 (5 bases). There are 14 residues in the CDR3. Between the trimmed V and J ends, which lost 4 bases and 4 bases, there was a span of 13 bases. The CDR3 DNA reads TGTGCCAGCAGTTCAAGACAGCTAGGAGAGACCCAGTACTTC. Its protein is CASSSRQLGETQYF.

This clonotype was found a few times. The J gene is TRBJ2-3, the V gene TRBV3-1; 9 bases are shared with TRBD2. Germline assignment: CDR1 LGHDT and CDR2 YNNKEL (reference sequence). Trimming removed 3 bases from V and 1 base from J; junction bases left unmatched: 5. The CDR3 covers 16 residues. In DNA, the CDR3 is TGTGCCAGCAGCCAGGCTTTAGCGGGGGGCACAGATACGCAGTATTTT. As protein: CASSQALAGGTDTQYF.

The chain couples TRBV29-1 to TRBJ2-1; maybe TRBD2 (5 bases). V lost 6 bases to trimming and J lost 0 bases, with 9 bases between them. CDR1 and CDR2 from the germline V gene are SQVTM and ANQGSEA. The CDR3 extends over 13 amino acids. The DNA of the CDR3 is TGCAGCGTGGGGAGCGTCTCCTACAATGAGCAGTTCTTC. Protein sequence: CSVGSVSYNEQFF.

The chain combines TRBV4-2 with TRBJ2-5, with TRBD2 matching over 7 bases. Germline V CDR1 and CDR2: LGHNA, YNFKEQ. J was trimmed by 1 base and V by 4 bases; bases with no gene match: 6. The CDR3 totals 15 residues. Written as DNA, the CDR3 is TGTGCCAGCAGCCCGGAGCGGGGCCCCCAAGAGACCCAGTACTTC. It yields the protein CASSPERGPQETQYF.

The rearrangement links TRBV10-1 to TRBJ2-1; maybe TRBD2 (5 bases). Germline-derived CDR1 and CDR2 are WNHNN and SYGVQD (reference sequence). The CDR3 consists of 14 residues. The V gene lost 7 bases and the J gene lost 5 bases, with 15 bases spanning the gap. The CDR3 nucleotides are TGCGCCAGCACCGGGAAAGACAAGGACAATGAGCAGTTCTTC. Protein sequence: CASTGKDKDNEQFF.

The gene calls are TRBV20-1 and TRBJ2-2, with D tentatively TRBD1 (6 bases). Per germline, CDR1 DFQATT and CDR2 SNEGSKA (reference sequence). The CDR3 spans 14 residues. Trimming removed 3 bases from V and 5 bases from J, with 13 bases in between. CDR3 in DNA: TGCAGTGCTAGGGGACAATTGGGGACCGGGGAGCTGTTTTTT. Amino acids: CSARGQLGTGELFF.

This chain joins TRBV5-1 and TRBJ2-5, with D perhaps being TRBD1 or TRBD2 (5 bases each). The V gene lost 4 bases and the J gene lost 5 bases, with 21 bases spanning the gap. From germline, CDR1 is SGHRS and CDR2 YFSETQ. This CDR3 is 16 amino acids long. The CDR3 loop reads CASSLGRPVRVETQYF. The CDR3 DNA reads TGCGCCAGCAGCCTGGGGAGACCGGTCAGGGTGGAGACCCAGTACTTC.

This clonotype is a singleton in its sample. J is TRBJ2-5 and V is TRBV7-2; 10 bases align to TRBD2. This CDR3 is built from 14 residues. V gave up 5 bases and J gave up 11 bases; unmatched junction bases: 11. Germline values: CDR1 SGHTA, CDR2 FQGNSA. This CDR3 reads CASSERGGRNEQYF. The CDR3 DNA is TGTGCCAGCAGCGAGCGGGGGGGCCGTAATGAGCAGTACTTC.

This clonotype was seen a few times. This sequence joins TRBV10-3 and TRBJ1-2; TRBD1 is a possible D gene (6 bases). Trimming removed 9 bases at V and 8 bases at J, with 13 bases between. CDR3 length: 11 residues. Germline CDR1 reads ENHRY; CDR2 reads SYGVKD. DNA for the CDR3: TGTGCCATACCACAGGGCCCGGGCTACACCTTC. Translated: CAIPQGPGYTF.

The chain employs TRBV28 and TRBJ1-2; tentatively, D is TRBD1 (5 bases). This CDR3 has 14 amino acids. Germline lookup yields CDR1 MDHEN and CDR2 SYDVKM. V was trimmed by 6 bases and J by 4 bases, leaving 15 bases between them. The CDR3 DNA is TGTGCCAGCAGCCTCGCAGTCGGGGGCTATGGCTACACCTTC. Translation gives CASSLAVGGYGYTF.

The chain has TRBV27 and TRBJ1-1; maybe TRBD1 (5 bases). V lost 3 bases and J 6 bases, leaving 11 bases between the germline ends. Germline CDR1 is MNHEY and CDR2 is SMNVEV (reference sequence). The CDR3 consists of 13 residues. The CDR3 sequence is CASSLRGFAEAFF. The CDR3 DNA is TGTGCCAGCAGTTTGAGGGGTTTTGCTGAAGCTTTCTTT.

In its sample, this clonotype was seen a few times. This chain links TRBV6-5 with TRBJ2-6; D is ambiguous. CDR1 MNHEY and CDR2 SVGAGI come from the germline V gene. V was shortened by 2 bases and J by 2 bases, with 13 bases between the two germline ends. The CDR3 sequence is 17 residues long. The CDR3 loop reads CASSYATLPPGANVLTF. CDR3 in DNA: TGTGCCAGCAGTTACGCCACCTTACCTCCTGGGGCCAACGTCCTGACTTTC.

The rearrangement links TRBV19 to TRBJ1-1, with TRBD1 matching over 9 bases. Germline V CDR1 and CDR2: LNHDA, SQIVND (reference sequence). Trimming at V came to 5 bases and at J to 5 bases, leaving 9 bases not matched to a gene. CDR3 size: 15 residues. In nucleotides, the CDR3 is TGTGCCAGTAGTCCCGGGACAGGGACGAAGACTGAAGCTTTCTTT. This sequence encodes CASSPGTGTKTEAFF.

V usage is TRBV20-1 and J usage is TRBJ2-1; 9 bases align to TRBD2. The CDR3 extends over 14 amino acids. The germline gives CDR1 DFQATT, CDR2 SNEGSKA (reference sequence). With 3 bases clipped from V and 7 bases from J, the junction kept 7 bases outside the gene matches. CDR3 loop: CSASGRGGVNEQFF. CDR3 bases: TGCAGTGCTAGCGGGCGGGGGGGCGTAAATGAGCAGTTCTTC.

This clonotype appeared a few times. The chain carries TRBV7-2 and TRBJ2-5; 8 nucleotides match TRBD2. Germline CDR1 SGHTA, CDR2 FQGNSA. This CDR3 has 15 amino acids. J gave up 1 base and V 5 bases, and 6 bases lay outside the gene matches. This chain's CDR3 is CASSGRGTSQETQYF. DNA of the CDR3: TGTGCCAGCAGCGGGAGAGGGACTAGCCAAGAGACCCAGTACTTC.

This clonotype was observed a handful of times. This chain joins TRBV20-1 and TRBJ2-1, with 9 nucleotides matching TRBD1. The CDR3 covers 12 residues. CDR1 is DFQATT and CDR2 is SNEGSKA in the germline V gene (reference sequence). V lost 5 bases to trimming and J lost 7 bases; unmatched junction nucleotides: 3. CDR3 coding DNA: TGCAGTGCTGGGACAGGGCAAAATGAGCAGTTCTTC. Translated: CSAGTGQNEQFF.

The chain joins TRBV5-1 to TRBJ2-3, with D unresolved. Per germline, CDR1 SGHRS and CDR2 YFSETQ. V was trimmed by 4 bases and J by 4 bases, leaving 16 bases between them. The CDR3 is 15 amino acids. CDR3 bases: TGCGCCAGCAGCCAAAGGACGGGTTCCGCAGATACGCAGTATTTT. Amino acids: CASSQRTGSADTQYF.

This clonotype showed up many times. The chain uses TRBV7-2 and TRBJ2-3, with 8 bases fitting TRBD1. The CDR3 spans 14 residues. The J segment lost 0 bases and the V segment lost 5 bases, leaving 1 base of the junction unmatched. Germline-derived CDR1 and CDR2 are SGHTA and FQGNSA. CDR3 sequence reads: CASSRDRSTDTQYF. The CDR3 DNA reads TGTGCCAGCAGCCGGGACAGGAGCACAGATACGCAGTATTTT.

The chain couples TRBV12-3 or TRBV12-4 to TRBJ2-3, with D possibly being TRBD1 or TRBD2 (5 bases each). The CDR3 length is 14 residues. The V gene lost 10 bases and the J gene lost 3 bases, with 17 bases spanning the gap. The chain's CDR3 is CATKGQRGTDTQYF. The CDR3 DNA reads TGTGCCACCAAGGGGCAGAGGGGTACAGATACGCAGTATTTT.

The V call is TRBV20-1, the J call TRBJ1-4, with a weak D call TRBD1 (5 bases). The CDR3 has 15 residues. V lost 5 bases to trimming and J lost 3 bases, with 16 bases between them. From germline, CDR1 is DFQATT and CDR2 SNEGSKA (reference sequence). DNA for the CDR3: TGCAGTGCTCCTCCCCGGGGGTGGGCTAATGAAAAACTGTTTTTT. Translation: CSAPPRGWANEKLFF.

The V and J genes are TRBV10-2 and TRBJ2-1, with unresolved D. The CDR3 loop spans 12 amino acids. Trimming left V 4 bases short and J 10 bases short, with 11 bases between. Germline CDR1 and CDR2: WSHSY and SAAADI. Written as DNA, the CDR3 is TGCGCCAGCAGTGTCGTCGGGCAAGAGCAGTTCTTC. Protein sequence: CASSVVGQEQFF.